This T cell receptor (beta chain) appears in the sequencing data of a study of blood T cell repertoires in COVID-19. Across the whole study: COVID-19 samples from acute and convalescent phases originated in the United States, Italy and Spain. T cells, B-cell-depleted T cells, or PBMCs supplied cDNA or gDNA.

Study processing details: Estimated nucleated cell counts came from reference gene primer amplification. Data came from immunoSEQ multiplex PCR; TCRdb stores just in-frame clones and leaves some out. V and J calls and clone size are those listed in that table; D and trimming were worked out from the DNA. The sample consists of nearly 350,000 clones, around four fifths of them appearing once. Trimming at V came to 4 bases and at J to 5 bases, leaving 7 bases not matched to a gene. Per the germline V gene, CDR1 is ENHRY and CDR2 is SYGVKD. This CDR3 contains 14 residues. Sample: peripheral blood. The J gene is TRBJ2-7, the V gene TRBV10-3; 8 bases map to TRBD1. This clonotype originated in a man aged 30-40 years with active or convalescent COVID-19. Here the CDR3 DNA reads TGTGCCATCAGTGGAGGACAGGGAAAAGACGAGCAGTACTTC. Its translation: CAISGGQGKDEQYF.